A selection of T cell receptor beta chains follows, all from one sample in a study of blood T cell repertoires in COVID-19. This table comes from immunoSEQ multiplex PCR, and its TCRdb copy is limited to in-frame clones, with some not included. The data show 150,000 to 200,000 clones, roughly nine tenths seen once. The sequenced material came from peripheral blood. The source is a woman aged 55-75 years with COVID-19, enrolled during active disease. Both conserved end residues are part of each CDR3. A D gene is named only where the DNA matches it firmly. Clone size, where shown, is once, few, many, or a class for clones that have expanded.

CDR3nt: TGTGCCATCAGTCCCTTGGGGCGCAGGAGCTCCTACAATGAGCAGTTCTTC
CDR3aa: CAISPLGRRSSYNEQFF
d_gene: NA
abundance: NA
j_gene: TRBJ2-1
v_gene: TRBV10-3

CDR3nt: TGTGCCAGCAGCCCCCCCACACCCTACGAGCAGTACTTC
CDR3aa: CASSPPTPYEQYF
d_gene: NA
abundance: NA
j_gene: TRBJ2-7
v_gene: TRBV9

CDR3nt: TGTGCCACCAGCAGAGCGGGGAAGCGGCTTAACACCGGGGAGCTGTTTTTT
CDR3aa: CATSRAGKRLNTGELFF
d_gene: NA
abundance: NA
j_gene: TRBJ2-2
v_gene: TRBV15

CDR3nt: TGCGCCAGCAGCCAAGGAACTAGCGGGAGCGAGCAGTACTTC
CDR3aa: CASSQGTSGSEQYF
d_gene: TRBD2
abundance: NA
j_gene: TRBJ2-7
v_gene: TRBV4-3

CDR3nt: TGTGCCAGCAGCAGGGGACTAGCGGGAGTTTCCGATACGCAGTATTTT
CDR3aa: CASSRGLAGVSDTQYF
d_gene: TRBD2
abundance: NA
j_gene: TRBJ2-3
v_gene: TRBV9

CDR3nt: TGTGCCAGCAGTGTGCCTAGCGGGAGCTACGAGCAGTACTTC
CDR3aa: CASSVPSGSYEQYF
d_gene: TRBD2
abundance: NA
j_gene: TRBJ2-7
v_gene: TRBV2

CDR3nt: TGTGCCAGCAGCTCGCCAGGTGTCTCTGGAAACACCATATATTTT
CDR3aa: CASSSPGVSGNTIYF
d_gene: NA
abundance: once
j_gene: TRBJ1-3
v_gene: TRBV9

CDR3nt: TGCAGCGTTATCCGACTAGCGGAAGAGACCCAGTACTTC
CDR3aa: CSVIRLAEETQYF
d_gene: TRBD2
abundance: NA
j_gene: TRBJ2-5
v_gene: TRBV29-1

CDR3nt: TGCCCCCGGCTGGACCCAGGGAATTCACCCCTCCACTTT
CDR3aa: CPRLDPGNSPLHF
d_gene: NA
abundance: NA
j_gene: TRBJ1-6
v_gene: TRBV10-1

CDR3nt: TGTGCCAGCAGCGAGAGCCCCCGGGTTGCGGGTGATGGCTACACCTTC
CDR3aa: CASSESPRVAGDGYTF
d_gene: NA
abundance: NA
j_gene: TRBJ1-2
v_gene: TRBV9

CDR3nt: TGTGCCTGTCTTAGGGACAGAAAAGAGACCCAGTACTTC
CDR3aa: CACLRDRKETQYF
d_gene: TRBD1
abundance: NA
j_gene: TRBJ2-5
v_gene: TRBV6-5

CDR3nt: TGTGCCAGCACGGACAGGGTATACACCGGGGAGCTGTTTTTT
CDR3aa: CASTDRVYTGELFF
d_gene: TRBD1
abundance: NA
j_gene: TRBJ2-2
v_gene: TRBV7-6

CDR3nt: TGCAGTGCTAGTCAGGGGGCAGCGCAGCCCCAGCATTTT
CDR3aa: CSASQGAAQPQHF
d_gene: TRBD1
abundance: NA
j_gene: TRBJ1-5
v_gene: TRBV20-1

CDR3nt: TGCGCCAGCGAAAAAGCAGCGGGGAACACCGGGGAGCTGTTTTTT
CDR3aa: CASEKAAGNTGELFF
d_gene: NA
abundance: NA
j_gene: TRBJ2-2
v_gene: TRBV4-3

CDR3nt: TGTGCCAGCAGTGAGACCTACGGACAGGACGAGCAGTACTTC
CDR3aa: CASSETYGQDEQYF
d_gene: TRBD1
abundance: NA
j_gene: TRBJ2-7
v_gene: TRBV27

CDR3nt: TGTGCCAGCAGTTACTCGAGAGCGGGAGTATCCGAGCAGTACTTC
CDR3aa: CASSYSRAGVSEQYF
d_gene: TRBD2
abundance: NA
j_gene: TRBJ2-7
v_gene: TRBV6-2/TRBV6-3

CDR3nt: TGCGCCAGCAGCAGGCCCGGGACCTACGAGCAGTACTTC
CDR3aa: CASSRPGTYEQYF
d_gene: NA
abundance: NA
j_gene: TRBJ2-7
v_gene: TRBV5-1

CDR3nt: TGCGCCAGCAGCTCACAGGGGGCGCGAGCTAATGAAAAACTGTTTTTT
CDR3aa: CASSSQGARANEKLFF
d_gene: TRBD1
abundance: NA
j_gene: TRBJ1-4
v_gene: TRBV5-1

CDR3nt: TGTGCCAGCAGCTCCTGGAGGGGACTAGGATACACCGGGGAGCTGTTTTTT
CDR3aa: CASSSWRGLGYTGELFF
d_gene: TRBD2
abundance: NA
j_gene: TRBJ2-2
v_gene: TRBV5-6

CDR3nt: TGCGCCAGCAGGCCCGGGACAGGGAGAGAGACCCAGTACTTC
CDR3aa: CASRPGTGRETQYF
d_gene: TRBD1
abundance: once
j_gene: TRBJ2-5
v_gene: TRBV10-2

CDR3nt: TGTGCCAGCAGCTCGACAGGATATGGCTACACCTTC
CDR3aa: CASSSTGYGYTF
d_gene: NA
abundance: NA
j_gene: TRBJ1-2
v_gene: TRBV7-8

CDR3nt: TGTGCCAGCAGCAGGGGGGGTAGCAATGAGCAGTTCTTC
CDR3aa: CASSRGGSNEQFF
d_gene: NA
abundance: NA
j_gene: TRBJ2-1
v_gene: TRBV7-3

CDR3nt: TGTGCCAGCAGCGCTAGGCCAAGCGGTCTTTTGGTTGGAGATACGCAGTATTTT
CDR3aa: CASSARPSGLLVGDTQYF
d_gene: NA
abundance: NA
j_gene: TRBJ2-3
v_gene: TRBV7-9